This T cell receptor beta chain was profiled in a study of cytomegalovirus exposure and HLA in healthy donors. Whole-study results and caveats: Most sequenced TCRs were rare (though some public TCRs occurred in many donors). Cytomegalovirus association was listed for 164 TCR beta chains. Roughly uniform depth of sequencing across donors was assumed in presence/absence analyses. Analysis performed later showed TCR beta chains linked to HLA being more clonally expanded than equally common others.

Vbeta (60) and Jbeta (13) primers were used in the PCR. TCRdb keeps only in-frame clones here, not all; method: immunoSEQ multiplex PCR. The data show about 140,000 clones, with 70% seen just once and approximately 2% held by the top ten. The sample holds a few counts of this clone. Its antigen is not known. V was pared by 7 bases and J by 8 bases, with 23 bases between. The CDR3 is made up of 15 amino acids. CDR1 LNHDA and CDR2 SQIVND come from the germline V gene (reference sequence). V is TRBV19 and J is TRBJ1-2; D remains ambiguous. The origin of this receptor is a woman in her sixties or seventies in good health and CMV-seropositive. Sequenced sample: PBMCs. The CDR3, as DNA: TGTGCCAGTACTCCCCGTTCCATCGACGGAGCCGGCTACACCTTC. Amino acid sequence: CASTPRSIDGAGYTF. Together with reference TRBV19 and TRBJ1-2, the CDR3 gives the full variable domain: DGGITQSPKYLFRKEGQNVTLSCEQNLNHDAMYWYRQDPGQGLRLIYYSQIVNDFQKGDIAEGYSVSREKKESFPLTVTSAQKNPTAFYLCASTPRSIDGAGYTFGSGTRLTVV.